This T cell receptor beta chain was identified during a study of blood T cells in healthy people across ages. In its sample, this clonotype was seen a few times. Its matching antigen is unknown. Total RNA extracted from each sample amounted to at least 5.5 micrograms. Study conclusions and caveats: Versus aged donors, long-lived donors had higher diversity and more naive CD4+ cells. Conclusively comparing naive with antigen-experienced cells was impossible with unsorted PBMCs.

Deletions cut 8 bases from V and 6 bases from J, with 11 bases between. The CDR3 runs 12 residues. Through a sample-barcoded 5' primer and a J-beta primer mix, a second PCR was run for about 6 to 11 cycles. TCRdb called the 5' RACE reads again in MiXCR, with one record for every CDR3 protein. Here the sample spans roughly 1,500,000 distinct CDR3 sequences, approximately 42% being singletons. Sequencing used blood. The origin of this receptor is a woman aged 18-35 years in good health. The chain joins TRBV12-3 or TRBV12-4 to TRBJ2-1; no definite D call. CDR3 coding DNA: TGTGCCAGCCGTCGGCAGCCCAATGAGCAGTTCTTC. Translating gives CASRRQPNEQFF.